Each of the 19 T cell receptor beta chains below was sequenced from the same sample in a study of T cells after yellow fever vaccination. TCRdb redid the calling of the 5' RACE reads with MiXCR, one entry per CDR3 protein. The sample carries about 330,000 distinct CDR3 sequences, 7% to 10% recorded once. Specimen: PBMCs, collected roughly seven weeks after the first yellow fever vaccination. Source of these receptors: a man aged 18-30 years who received the YFV17D yellow fever vaccine.

This clonotype was seen many times. This sequence joins TRBV12-3 or TRBV12-4 and TRBJ2-1; no clear D gene. This CDR3 region has 13 residues. V was clipped by 4 bases and J by 4 bases, with 8 bases between them. As DNA, the CDR3 is TGTGCCAGCAGTTCCGCGGTATACAATGAGCAGTTCTTC. Translation gives CASSSAVYNEQFF.

This clonotype has only a few counts. The V gene is TRBV6-1, the J gene TRBJ1-5; D ambiguous. Germline V gene lookup returns CDR1 MNHNS and CDR2 SASEGT. Trimming stripped 6 bases from V and 0 bases from J, with 12 bases between. CDR3 length: 15 residues. The CDR3 bases are TGTGCCAGCAGCCGCGCTGCAAATAGCAATCAGCCCCAGCATTTT. It encodes CASSRAANSNQPQHF.

This clonotype was seen only a few times. The genes are TRBV20-1 and TRBJ2-1, with D possibly matching TRBD2 (7 bases). CDR3 size: 16 residues. Per the germline V gene, CDR1 is DFQATT and CDR2 is SNEGSKA (reference sequence). V was pared by 2 bases and J by 1 base, with 15 bases between. In DNA, the CDR3 is TGCAGTGCTAGATCGTGGGGGCGGGGGTCCTACAATGAGCAGTTCTTC. It translates to CSARSWGRGSYNEQFF.

The chain has TRBV12-3 or TRBV12-4 and TRBJ2-5, with D perhaps TRBD1 or TRBD2 (6 bases each). The CDR3 contains 15 residues. V was clipped by 8 bases and J by 7 bases, with 23 bases between them. The CDR3 nucleotides read TGTGCCAGCGGCATTCGGGGGCCCGCCTTTGGGACCCAGTACTTC. Amino acid sequence: CASGIRGPAFGTQYF.

This clonotype was found a few times. The chain has TRBV7-6 and TRBJ2-3; 7 bases line up with TRBD1. The CDR3 loop spans 15 amino acids. Germline V gene sequence: CDR1 SGHVS, CDR2 FNYEAQ. Germline trimming cut 2 bases from V and 7 bases from J; bases unmatched to any gene: 9. CDR3 protein: CASSLRPTGRHTQYF. The CDR3 bases are TGTGCCAGCAGCTTACGCCCGACAGGGCGTCATACGCAGTATTTT. Drawing the rest from reference TRBV7-6 and TRBJ2-3, the complete variable domain is GAGVSQSPRYKVTKRGQDVALRCDPISGHVSLYWYRQALGQGPEFLTYFNYEAQQDKSGLPNDRFSAERPEGSISTLTIQRTEQRDSAMYRCASSLRPTGRHTQYFGPGTRLTVL.

This clonotype was counted ten times or more. The chain is built from TRBV7-2 and TRBJ2-3; possibly TRBD1 or TRBD2 for D (6 bases each). Germline CDR1 reads SGHTA; CDR2 reads FQGNSA. This CDR3 has 14 residues. Deletions cut 3 bases from V and 9 bases from J, with 16 bases between. In DNA, the CDR3 is TGTGCCAGCAGCTTTACGGGGGAAGGGGGGACGCAGTATTTT. Translating gives CASSFTGEGGTQYF. Combining the CDR3 with reference TRBV7-2 and TRBJ2-3 gives the whole variable domain GAGVSQSPSNKVTEKGKDVELRCDPISGHTALYWYRQSLGQGLEFLIYFQGNSAPDKSGLPSDRFSAERTGGSVSTLTIQRTQQEDSAVYLCASSFTGEGGTQYFGPGTRLTVL.

This clonotype has more than one count but fewer than ten. This chain joins TRBV12-3 or TRBV12-4 and TRBJ1-1, with D possibly being TRBD1 (6 bases). With 3 bases removed from V and 6 bases from J, the gap between germline ends came to 11 bases. The CDR3 has 13 residues. CDR3 DNA: TGTGCCAGCAGTTTCAGGGGAGGAGCTGAAGCTTTCTTT. Its translation is CASSFRGGAEAFF.

The genes are TRBV7-2 and TRBJ1-1; D is undetermined. Germline CDR1 reads SGHTA; CDR2 reads FQGNSA. The CDR3 consists of 13 residues. Between the trimmed V and J ends, which lost 5 bases and 6 bases, there was a span of 13 bases. CDR3 in DNA: TGTGCCAGCAGCGTAACCACGGTTGCTGAAGCTTTCTTT. Protein product: CASSVTTVAEAFF.

The chain employs TRBV9 and TRBJ2-5; 9 nucleotides agree with TRBD1. V gave up 3 bases and J gave up 7 bases; unmatched junction bases: 13. Looked up from germline, CDR1 is SGDLS and CDR2 is YYNGEE. The CDR3 has 16 amino acids. This CDR3 is CASSALLQGAVGTQYF. CDR3 bases: TGTGCCAGCAGCGCCTTACTACAGGGGGCCGTGGGGACCCAGTACTTC.

The chain employs TRBV6-2 or TRBV6-3 and TRBJ1-5; D not certain. This CDR3 is built from 14 residues. CDR1 and CDR2 (germline): MNHEY, SVGEGT. Trimming took off 8 bases at V and 5 bases at J, with 16 bases between the two ends. The CDR3 protein is CASSKTPTHQPQHF. CDR3 nucleotides: TGTGCCAGCTCAAAAACGCCTACCCATCAGCCCCAGCATTTT.

The table lists this clonotype with a few counts. This chain joins TRBV7-9 and TRBJ2-7; possibly TRBD1 or TRBD2 for D (6 bases each). Germline V gene data show CDR1 as SEHNR and CDR2 as FQNEAQ (reference sequence). CDR3 length: 13 amino acids. Trimming removed 3 bases from V and 2 bases from J, with 8 bases in between. CDR3 coding DNA: TGTGCCAGCAGCTTCGGGGGCCCCTACGAGCAGTACGTC. It codes for CASSFGGPYEQYV.

This clonotype was observed a handful of times. The chain recombines TRBV7-9 with TRBJ1-4; D may be TRBD1 (5 bases). CDR1 and CDR2 from the germline V gene are SEHNR and FQNEAQ (reference sequence). The V and J ends lost 9 bases and 0 bases respectively, with 8 bases between them. This CDR3 region has 13 residues. The CDR3 reads CASDSTTNEKLFF. The CDR3 coding sequence is TGTGCCAGTGACAGCACAACTAATGAAAAACTGTTTTTT.

This clonotype has only a few counts. The gene calls are TRBV4-1 and TRBJ2-1; 7 bases fit TRBD1. Germline assignment: CDR1 MGHRA and CDR2 YSYEKL. CDR3 length equals 16 residues. Losses at the gene ends were 11 bases for V and 4 bases for J; bases not matched to a gene: 17. The CDR3 sequence: CASHDRVGAIYNEQFF. DNA for the CDR3: TGCGCCTCTCATGACAGGGTGGGGGCCATTTACAATGAGCAGTTCTTC.

The chain is built from TRBV6-1 and TRBJ2-7; 8 bases are shared with TRBD1. CDR1 and CDR2 (germline): MNHNS, SASEGT. Trimming took 5 bases from V and 3 from J; bases not matched to a gene: 6. The CDR3 is 14 amino acids. CDR3 in amino acids: CASSIQGAVYEQYF. The DNA of the CDR3 is TGTGCCAGCAGTATCCAGGGGGCAGTCTACGAGCAGTACTTC.

The chain joins TRBV9 to TRBJ2-5, with TRBD1 matching 7 bases. J gave up 2 bases and V 2 bases, and 6 bases lay outside the gene matches. There are 15 residues in the CDR3. Germline V gene sequence: CDR1 SGDLS, CDR2 YYNGEE. CDR3 in DNA: TGTGCCAGCAGCGTTCACGGACAGGATCAAGAGACCCAGTACTTC. Amino acid sequence: CASSVHGQDQETQYF.

This clonotype was seen only a few times. The chain couples TRBV29-1 to TRBJ1-1; no definite D call. The V end lost 4 bases, the J end lost 0 bases, and 12 bases lay between the germline ends. Per germline, CDR1 SQVTM and CDR2 ANQGSEA. This CDR3 contains 14 residues. The DNA for the CDR3 is TGCAGCGTTGTGTCTCCGGGGATGAACACTGAAGCTTTCTTT. Its translation: CSVVSPGMNTEAFF.

V gene TRBV5-1 combines with J gene TRBJ1-1, with 7 bases matching TRBD1. V dropped 1 base and J dropped 4; count of bases not matched to a gene: 4. The CDR3 has 14 amino acids. From germline, CDR1 is SGHRS and CDR2 YFSETQ. CDR3 coding DNA: TGCGCCAGCAGCTTGCAGGGGGTGAGCACTGAAGCTTTCTTT. This codes for CASSLQGVSTEAFF.

This clonotype has at least ten counts. The gene calls are TRBV21-1 and TRBJ1-1; the DNA was not used to check the table's D call, TRBD1. TRBV21-1 has pseudogene status. The CDR3 spans 13 residues. The CDR3 coding sequence is TGTGCCAGCAGCAGAGAGGGGGGCACTGAAGCTTTCTTT. This sequence encodes CASSREGGTEAFF.

The rearrangement joins TRBV4-3 to TRBJ1-6, with D perhaps matching TRBD1 (6 bases). CDR3 length equals 16 residues. Germline V lookup: CDR1 LGHNA, CDR2 YSLEER. V was cut by 5 bases and J by 0 bases, with 11 bases left in between. The CDR3 here is CASSWDTDSYNSPLHF. Here the CDR3 DNA reads TGCGCCAGCAGCTGGGACACCGACTCCTATAATTCACCCCTCCACTTT.